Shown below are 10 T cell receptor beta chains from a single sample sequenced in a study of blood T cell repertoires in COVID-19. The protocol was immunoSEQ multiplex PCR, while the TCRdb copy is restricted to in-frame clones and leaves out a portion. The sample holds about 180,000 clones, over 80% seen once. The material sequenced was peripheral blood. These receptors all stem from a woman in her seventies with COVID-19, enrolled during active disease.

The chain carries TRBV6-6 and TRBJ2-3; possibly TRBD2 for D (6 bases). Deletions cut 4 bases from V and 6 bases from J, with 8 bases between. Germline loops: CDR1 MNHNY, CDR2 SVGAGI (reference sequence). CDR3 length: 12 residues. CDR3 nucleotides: TGTGCCAGCAGTTCTGGAGGGGATACGCAGTATTTT. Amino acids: CASSSGGDTQYF.

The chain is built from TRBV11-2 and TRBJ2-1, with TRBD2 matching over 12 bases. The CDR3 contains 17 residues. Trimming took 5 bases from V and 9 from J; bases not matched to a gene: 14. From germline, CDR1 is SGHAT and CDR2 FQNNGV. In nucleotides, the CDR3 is TGTGCCAGCAGCCACACGACTAGCGGGAGATGGGTAAGTGAGCAGTTCTTC. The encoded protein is CASSHTTSGRWVSEQFF.

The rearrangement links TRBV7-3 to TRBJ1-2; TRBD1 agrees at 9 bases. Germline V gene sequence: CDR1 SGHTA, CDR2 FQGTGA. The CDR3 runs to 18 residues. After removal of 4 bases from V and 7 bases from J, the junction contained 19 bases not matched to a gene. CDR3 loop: CASSSVDGQGTRSGGYTF. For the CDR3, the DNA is TGTGCCAGCAGCTCGGTGGACGGACAGGGGACAAGGAGCGGTGGCTACACCTTC. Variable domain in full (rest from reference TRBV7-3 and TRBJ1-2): GAGVSQTPSNKVTEKGKYVELRCDPISGHTALYWYRQSLGQGPEFLIYFQGTGAADDSGLPNDRFFAVRPEGSVSTLKIQRTERGDSAVYLCASSSVDGQGTRSGGYTFGSGTRLTVV.

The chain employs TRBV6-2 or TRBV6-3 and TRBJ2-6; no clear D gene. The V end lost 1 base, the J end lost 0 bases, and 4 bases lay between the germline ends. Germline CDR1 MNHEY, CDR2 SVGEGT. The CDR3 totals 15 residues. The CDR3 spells CASSYYSSGANVLTF. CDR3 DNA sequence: TGTGCCAGCAGTTACTATAGCTCTGGGGCCAACGTCCTGACTTTC.

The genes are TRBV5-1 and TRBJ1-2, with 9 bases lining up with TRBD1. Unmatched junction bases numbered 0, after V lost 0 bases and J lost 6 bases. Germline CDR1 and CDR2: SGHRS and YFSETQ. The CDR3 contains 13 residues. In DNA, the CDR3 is TGCGCCAGCAGCTTGGGGGACAGGGATGGCTACACCTTC. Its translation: CASSLGDRDGYTF.

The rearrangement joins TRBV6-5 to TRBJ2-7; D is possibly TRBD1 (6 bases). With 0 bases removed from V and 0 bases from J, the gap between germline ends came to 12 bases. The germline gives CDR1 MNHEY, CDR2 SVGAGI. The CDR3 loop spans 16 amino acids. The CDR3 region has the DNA TGTGCCAGCAGTTACTCGTTTGTGGACAGCTCCTACGAGCAGTACTTC. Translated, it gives CASSYSFVDSSYEQYF.

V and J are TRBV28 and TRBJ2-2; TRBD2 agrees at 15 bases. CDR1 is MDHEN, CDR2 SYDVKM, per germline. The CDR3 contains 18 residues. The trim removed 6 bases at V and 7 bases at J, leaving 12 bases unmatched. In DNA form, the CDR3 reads TGTGCCAGCAGCCAAGGGACTAGCGGGAGGAGGTGGAGCGGGGAGCTGTTTTTT. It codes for CASSQGTSGRRWSGELFF. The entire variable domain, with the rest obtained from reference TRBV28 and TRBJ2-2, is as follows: DVKVTQSSRYLVKRTGEKVFLECVQDMDHENMFWYRQDPGLGLRLIYFSYDVKMKEKGDIPEGYSVSREKKERFSLILESASTNQTSMYLCASSQGTSGRRWSGELFFGEGSRLTVL.

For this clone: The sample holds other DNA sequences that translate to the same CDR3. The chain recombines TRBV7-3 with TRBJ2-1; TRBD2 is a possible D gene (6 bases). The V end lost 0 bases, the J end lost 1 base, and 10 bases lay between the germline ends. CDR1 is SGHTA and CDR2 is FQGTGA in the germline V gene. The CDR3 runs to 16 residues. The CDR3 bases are TGTGCCAGCAGCTTAACGGGGGGTAGTTCCTACAATGAGCAGTTCTTC. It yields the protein CASSLTGGSSYNEQFF.

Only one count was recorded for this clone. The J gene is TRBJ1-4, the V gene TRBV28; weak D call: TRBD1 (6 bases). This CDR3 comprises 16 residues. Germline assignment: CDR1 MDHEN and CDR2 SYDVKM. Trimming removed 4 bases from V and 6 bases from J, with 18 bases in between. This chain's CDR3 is CASSSIGGAGYEKLFF. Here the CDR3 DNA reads TGTGCCAGCAGTTCAATAGGGGGGGCAGGCTATGAAAAACTGTTTTTT.

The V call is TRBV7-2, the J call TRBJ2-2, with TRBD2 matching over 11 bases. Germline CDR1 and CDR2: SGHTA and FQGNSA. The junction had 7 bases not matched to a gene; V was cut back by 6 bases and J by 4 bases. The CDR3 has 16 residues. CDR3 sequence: CASRPSGRTPTGELFF. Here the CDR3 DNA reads TGTGCCAGCAGGCCTAGCGGGAGGACCCCCACCGGGGAGCTGTTTTTT.